These 27 T cell receptor beta chains originate from one sample sequenced in a study of T-cell memory formation after mild COVID-19. From the 5' RACE reads, TCRdb called clonotypes with MiXCR, one entry per CDR3 protein. The data contain 170,000 or so distinct CDR3 sequences, 20% to 25% of them seen just once; the ten biggest clones take up 23%. Sequenced sample: PBMCs or a T cell subset sorted from them (not recorded which). All receptors derive from an adult woman who had mild COVID-19 (a few samples of this study predate the infection). Cell type and time point are not known.

The V call is TRBV7-9, the J call TRBJ1-1; maybe TRBD1 (6 bases). The CDR3 length is 12 residues. The V end lost 5 bases, the J end lost 6 bases, and 10 bases lay between the germline ends. The germline V gene encodes CDR1 SEHNR and CDR2 FQNEAQ (reference sequence). The CDR3 region is CASSPGTPEAFF. The DNA of the CDR3 is TGTGCCAGCAGCCCCGGGACACCTGAAGCTTTCTTT.

Written as DNA, the CDR3 is TGTGCCAGCAGTCGACAGGGTAGCTCCTACAATGAGCAGTTCTTC. Its protein is CASSRQGSSYNEQFF. The chain employs TRBV25-1 and TRBJ2-1; 7 bases map to TRBD1. CDR1 is MGHDK, CDR2 SYGVNS, per germline. This CDR3 is 15 amino acids long. V dropped 5 bases and J dropped 0; count of bases not matched to a gene: 4.

This sequence joins TRBV5-5 and TRBJ1-3; D is possibly TRBD1 (5 bases). With 0 bases removed from V and 3 bases from J, the gap between germline ends came to 10 bases. Germline V gene lookup returns CDR1 SGHKS and CDR2 YYEKEE (reference sequence). This CDR3 is 15 amino acids long. The CDR3 is CASSLDLGHGNTIYF. CDR3 nucleotide sequence: TGTGCCAGCAGCTTGGACCTGGGGCATGGAAACACCATATATTTT.

The chain uses TRBV3-1 and TRBJ1-1, with 7 bases identical to TRBD1. The CDR3 has 13 residues. Germline CDR1 reads LGHDT; CDR2 reads YNNKEL (reference sequence). Unmatched junction bases numbered 3, after V lost 6 bases and J lost 2 bases. This chain's CDR3 is CASRRQGNTEAFF. CDR3 sequence (DNA): TGTGCCAGCAGACGACAGGGTAACACTGAAGCTTTCTTT.

This clonotype was found a few times. The chain couples TRBV3-1 to TRBJ2-1, with 13 bases matching TRBD2. Germline V CDR1 and CDR2: LGHDT, YNNKEL (reference sequence). After removal of 0 bases from V and 0 bases from J, the junction contained 8 bases not matched to a gene. The CDR3 sequence is 20 residues long. The CDR3 protein is CASSQEWTSGRLSSYNEQFF. CDR3 DNA: TGTGCCAGCAGCCAAGAATGGACTAGCGGGAGACTGAGCTCCTACAATGAGCAGTTCTTC.

This sequence joins TRBV7-8 and TRBJ2-7; tentative D call: TRBD1 (5 bases). V shed 0 bases and J shed 1 base, with 13 bases lying between them. The CDR3 has 16 residues. In germline, CDR1 is SGHVS, CDR2 FQNEAQ. Written as DNA, the CDR3 is TGTGCCAGCAGCTTAGCGTCAGGGCCCTATTCCTACGAGCAGTACTTC. The encoded protein is CASSLASGPYSYEQYF.

The chain has TRBV24-1 and TRBJ2-2; D possibly corresponds to TRBD1 (7 bases). CDR1 and CDR2 from the germline V gene are KGHDR and SFDVKD. Trimming stripped 4 bases from V and 2 bases from J, with 10 bases between. The CDR3 contains 15 residues. CDR3 residues: CATSDRGENTGELFF. CDR3 nucleotide sequence: TGTGCCACCAGTGACAGGGGGGAAAACACCGGGGAGCTGTTTTTT.

In DNA form, the CDR3 reads TGTGCCAGCAGTGAATCGACTAGCGGGCGGACGCAGTATTTT. This gives the protein CASSESTSGRTQYF. This chain links TRBV25-1 with TRBJ2-3; the match to TRBD2 covers 10 bases. In germline, CDR1 is MGHDK, CDR2 SYGVNS. J lost 9 bases, V lost 1 base, and 4 bases had no gene match. The CDR3 runs to 14 residues.

This rearrangement joins TRBV7-2 to TRBJ2-1, with TRBD1 as a possible D gene (5 bases). The CDR3 contains 17 residues. V lost 5 bases and J 7 bases, leaving 24 bases between the germline ends. Germline CDR1 SGHTA, CDR2 FQGNSA. CDR3 region: CASSPLLGRSVANEQFF. The CDR3, as DNA: TGTGCCAGCAGCCCCCTTTTGGGGCGGAGTGTCGCGAATGAGCAGTTCTTC.

The V call is TRBV20-1, the J call TRBJ1-3, with unresolved D. Looked up from germline, CDR1 is DFQATT and CDR2 is SNEGSKA (reference sequence). This CDR3 comprises 12 residues. V lost 6 bases to trimming and J lost 3 bases, with 9 bases between them. The CDR3 bases are TGCAGTGCCCCGGGTCATGGAAACACCATATATTTT. It encodes CSAPGHGNTIYF.

The chain joins TRBV20-1 to TRBJ2-1; 9 bases line up with TRBD1. The V gene's germline CDR1 is DFQATT and CDR2 SNEGSKA (reference sequence). V dropped 6 bases and J dropped 4; count of bases not matched to a gene: 4. This CDR3 region has 13 residues. CDR3: CSAEDRGYNEQFF. CDR3 DNA: TGCAGTGCCGAGGACAGGGGTTACAATGAGCAGTTCTTC.

The rearrangement uses TRBV7-9 and TRBJ2-1; D gene ambiguous. Between the trimmed V and J ends, which lost 0 bases and 9 bases, there was a span of 6 bases. From germline, CDR1 is SEHNR and CDR2 FQNEAQ (reference sequence). This CDR3 is 12 amino acids long. The CDR3 DNA is TGTGCCAGCAGCTTAGCCGTGGGTGAGCAGTTCTTC. Its translation: CASSLAVGEQFF.

This clonotype was counted at least ten times. In DNA form, the CDR3 reads TGCGCCAGCAGCCGCTCCGGTGCTACTGAAGCTTTCTTT. Translation: CASSRSGATEAFF. This sequence joins TRBV4-1 and TRBJ1-1, with D hard to call. Germline CDR1 reads MGHRA; CDR2 reads YSYEKL. The CDR3 sequence is 13 residues long. Trimming shortened V by 4 bases and J by 5 bases, and 11 bases separated the two germline ends.

The sample holds a few counts of this clonotype. The chain has TRBV7-9 and TRBJ2-7; 8 positions match TRBD2. Trimming at V came to 5 bases and at J to 3 bases, leaving 12 bases not matched to a gene. This CDR3 spans 16 amino acids. The germline gives CDR1 SEHNR, CDR2 FQNEAQ (reference sequence). This chain's CDR3 is CASSAPGGAAGYEQYF. The CDR3 nucleotides read TGTGCCAGCAGCGCGCCGGGAGGGGCGGCCGGCTACGAGCAGTACTTC.

The sample holds a few counts of this clonotype. The chain uses TRBV4-1 and TRBJ2-1, with 10 bases identical to TRBD2. The V gene's germline CDR1 is MGHRA and CDR2 YSYEKL. This CDR3 has 16 amino acids. Trimming cost V 0 bases and J 9 bases; bases outside gene matches: 8. The chain's CDR3 is CASSQDASGGAGEQFF. The CDR3 bases are TGCGCCAGCAGCCAAGATGCCAGCGGGGGGGCAGGTGAGCAGTTCTTC.

The chain recombines TRBV5-4 with TRBJ2-2; D remains ambiguous. CDR3 length: 13 amino acids. CDR1 is SGHNT, CDR2 YYREEE, per germline (reference sequence). V gave up 2 bases and J gave up 3 bases, with 5 bases separating them. The CDR3 spells CASSFWDTGELFF. The CDR3 DNA is TGTGCCAGCAGCTTCTGGGACACCGGGGAGCTGTTTTTT.

This clonotype was counted between two and nine times. The chain carries TRBV7-9 and TRBJ2-3, with D possibly being TRBD1 or TRBD2 (7 bases each). The V gene's germline CDR1 is SEHNR and CDR2 FQNEAQ (reference sequence). V lost 0 bases, J lost 2 bases, and 21 bases lay in between. The CDR3 is made up of 19 amino acids. The CDR3 is CASSLAGGTATTLTDTQYF. CDR3 nucleotides: TGTGCCAGCAGCTTAGCGGGGGGGACAGCCACGACCCTCACAGATACGCAGTATTTT.

This clonotype has a handful of counts. V and J are TRBV4-3 and TRBJ1-4; D is perhaps TRBD1 (6 bases). Trimming stripped 1 base from V and 10 bases from J, with 16 bases between. CDR1 is LGHNA and CDR2 is YSLEER in the germline V gene. This CDR3 spans 15 amino acids. The CDR3 DNA sequence: TGCGCCAGCAGCCAAGGGGTGGGACAAGTGGGAAAACTGTTTTTT. Translating it yields CASSQGVGQVGKLFF.

The CDR3 coding sequence is TGCGCCAGCAGCTGGACAGGGGAACACGAGCAGTACTTC. Translated: CASSWTGEHEQYF. This chain joins TRBV5-1 and TRBJ2-7, with 9 nucleotides matching TRBD1. This CDR3 region has 13 residues. Per the germline V gene, CDR1 is SGHRS and CDR2 is YFSETQ. V gave up 3 bases and J gave up 5 bases; unmatched junction bases: 3.

This rearrangement joins TRBV5-6 to TRBJ2-2, with D maybe TRBD2 (6 bases). Looked up from germline, CDR1 is SGHDT and CDR2 is YYEEEE. CDR3 size: 15 residues. The V end lost 0 bases, the J end lost 7 bases, and 13 bases lay between the germline ends. The CDR3 DNA follows: TGTGCCAGCAGCTTGGCCCGGGGGTCGGGCGGGGAGCTGTTTTTT. It codes for CASSLARGSGGELFF.

The table lists this clonotype with a few counts. The chain employs TRBV5-1 and TRBJ1-1; no reliable D call. This CDR3 is built from 13 residues. V shed 2 bases and J shed 4 bases, with 9 bases lying between them. Germline V gene sequence: CDR1 SGHRS, CDR2 YFSETQ. The CDR3: CASSFPGSTEAFF. Here the CDR3 DNA reads TGCGCCAGCAGCTTCCCCGGGTCCACTGAAGCTTTCTTT.

The chain carries TRBV10-3 and TRBJ2-7; D tentatively fits TRBD1 or TRBD2 (6 bases each). The CDR3 spans 16 residues. Germline V gene data show CDR1 as ENHRY and CDR2 as SYGVKD. The V and J ends lost 4 bases and 5 bases respectively, with 21 bases between them. CDR3 sequence: CAISAPPGGTGDEQYF. The CDR3 DNA follows: TGTGCCATCAGTGCACCTCCCGGGGGCACGGGTGACGAGCAGTACTTC.

The chain couples TRBV29-1 to TRBJ2-1; TRBD2 matches at 10 bases. The CDR3 is made up of 17 amino acids. Germline trimming cut 6 bases from V and 7 bases from J; bases unmatched to any gene: 18. The V gene's germline CDR1 is SQVTM and CDR2 ANQGSEA. The DNA of the CDR3 is TGCAGCGTCTTCCTAGCGGGAGTTGGGGAGAATTGGAATGAGCAGTTCTTC. Protein sequence: CSVFLAGVGENWNEQFF.

In its sample, this clonotype was seen a few times. The chain couples TRBV11-2 to TRBJ2-3; D remains unclear. With 5 bases removed from V and 0 bases from J, the gap between germline ends came to 15 bases. CDR3 length equals 16 residues. Germline CDR1 reads SGHAT; CDR2 reads FQNNGV. The CDR3 loop is CASSPPRSFSTDTQYF. CDR3 coding DNA: TGTGCCAGCAGCCCCCCGCGGAGTTTTAGCACAGATACGCAGTATTTT.

The sample holds a few counts of this clonotype. The chain links TRBV9 to TRBJ2-1, with D hard to call. CDR1 is SGDLS and CDR2 is YYNGEE in the germline V gene. Trimming left V 3 bases short and J 9 bases short, with 16 bases between. The CDR3 runs to 14 residues. The CDR3 sequence is CASSATLGSPEQFF. As DNA, the CDR3 is TGTGCCAGCAGCGCAACTTTAGGGTCTCCTGAGCAGTTCTTC.

This clonotype has only a few counts. The chain links TRBV7-9 to TRBJ2-7, with 9 bases identical to TRBD2. With V trimmed by 5 bases and J by 3 bases, 5 bases remained unmatched. CDR3 length: 14 residues. Germline V gene lookup returns CDR1 SEHNR and CDR2 FQNEAQ (reference sequence). The CDR3 protein is CASSQTSGYYEQYF. The CDR3 bases are TGTGCCAGCAGCCAAACTAGCGGGTACTACGAGCAGTACTTC.

The table lists this clonotype with a few counts. CDR3 sequence: CASSFNRENTEAFF. The CDR3 DNA sequence: TGCGCCAGCAGCTTCAACAGGGAGAACACTGAAGCTTTCTTT. The rearrangement uses TRBV4-1 and TRBJ1-1; the D gene is possibly TRBD1 (6 bases). V lost 5 bases and J lost 1, with 11 bases in between. The germline V gene has CDR1 MGHRA and CDR2 YSYEKL. This CDR3 contains 14 residues.